Listed below are T cell receptor beta chains from one sample, sequenced in a study of blood T cell repertoires in COVID-19. The protocol was immunoSEQ multiplex PCR, while the TCRdb copy is restricted to in-frame clones and leaves out a portion. The table includes 250,000 to 300,000 clones, approximately 78% detected once. The sample comprised PBMCs or T cells enriched from blood (not recorded which). These receptors were taken from a man aged 35 to 55 who had been exposed to COVID-19. Both conserved end residues are part of each CDR3. D genes are given only for firm matches. Clone size is stated in some rows and not others, as once, few, many or a class when expanded.

j_gene: TRBJ1-2
d_gene: .
abundance: .
v_gene: TRBV7-9
CDR3aa: CASSLRGDYGYTF
CDR3nt: TGTGCCAGCAGCTTACGGGGTGACTATGGCTACACCTTC

j_gene: TRBJ2-7
d_gene: .
abundance: .
v_gene: TRBV7-2
CDR3aa: CASSFQQGFYEQYF
CDR3nt: TGTGCCAGCAGCTTTCAGCAGGGCTTCTACGAGCAGTACTTC

j_gene: TRBJ2-3
d_gene: .
abundance: .
v_gene: TRBV12-5
CDR3aa: CASGLVPDTQYF
CDR3nt: TGTGCTAGTGGTTTGGTCCCGGATACGCAGTATTTT

j_gene: TRBJ1-5
d_gene: .
abundance: .
v_gene: TRBV24-1
CDR3aa: CATSGVQVDQPQHF
CDR3nt: TGTGCCACCAGTGGGGTACAGGTGGATCAGCCCCAGCATTTT

j_gene: TRBJ1-2
d_gene: .
abundance: .
v_gene: TRBV2
CDR3aa: CASSDRQITFPGYTF
CDR3nt: TGTGCCAGCAGTGACAGACAAATTACTTTCCCGGGCTACACCTTC

j_gene: TRBJ1-1
d_gene: TRBD1
abundance: .
v_gene: TRBV18
CDR3aa: CASSPTDRLNTEAFF
CDR3nt: TGTGCCAGCTCACCGACGGACAGGCTGAACACTGAAGCTTTCTTT

j_gene: TRBJ1-1
d_gene: TRBD1
abundance: .
v_gene: TRBV7-3
CDR3aa: CASSSTGVDTEAFF
CDR3nt: TGTGCCAGCAGCTCGACAGGGGTTGACACTGAAGCTTTCTTT

j_gene: TRBJ2-5
d_gene: TRBD2
abundance: .
v_gene: TRBV3-1/TRBV3-2
CDR3aa: CASSRGGTRGTQYF
CDR3nt: TGTGCCAGCTCCCGCGGGGGGACTAGGGGGACCCAGTACTTC

j_gene: TRBJ1-1
d_gene: .
abundance: .
v_gene: TRBV15
CDR3aa: CATKTGSGWNTEAFF
CDR3nt: TGTGCCACCAAGACAGGCTCCGGATGGAACACTGAAGCTTTCTTT

j_gene: TRBJ1-3
d_gene: .
abundance: .
v_gene: TRBV7-8
CDR3aa: CASSLGATGNTIYF
CDR3nt: TGTGCCAGCAGCTTAGGGGCGACTGGAAACACCATATATTTT

j_gene: TRBJ1-2
d_gene: .
abundance: once
v_gene: TRBV5-1
CDR3aa: CASSSAANRINYGYTF
CDR3nt: TGCGCCAGCAGCTCCGCAGCCAACAGGATCAACTATGGCTACACCTTC

j_gene: TRBJ2-5
d_gene: TRBD1
abundance: .
v_gene: TRBV18
CDR3aa: CASSSSGTGGLHPQSGQQETQYF
CDR3nt: TGTGCCAGCTCATCATCCGGGACAGGGGGCCTTCACCCCCAATCCGGGCAACAAGAGACCCAGTACTTC

j_gene: TRBJ2-1
d_gene: .
abundance: .
v_gene: TRBV4-2
CDR3aa: CASSQDKIRGVSYNEQFF
CDR3nt: TGTGCCAGCAGCCAAGATAAGATTCGGGGAGTTTCCTACAATGAGCAGTTCTTC

j_gene: TRBJ2-7
d_gene: .
abundance: .
v_gene: TRBV4-2
CDR3aa: CASSPEGDYEQYF
CDR3nt: TGTGCCAGCAGCCCGGAAGGGGACTACGAGCAGTACTTC

j_gene: TRBJ2-1
d_gene: .
abundance: .
v_gene: TRBV19
CDR3aa: CASSIFRDNEQFF
CDR3nt: TGTGCCAGTAGTATTTTCCGGGACAATGAGCAGTTCTTC

j_gene: TRBJ1-2
d_gene: .
abundance: .
v_gene: TRBV11-2
CDR3aa: CASSPDRGGYTF
CDR3nt: TGTGCCAGCAGCCCGGACCGCGGGGGCTACACCTTC

j_gene: TRBJ1-1
d_gene: .
abundance: few
v_gene: TRBV11-1
CDR3aa: CASSLTLTSGAPEAFF
CDR3nt: TGTGCCAGCAGCTTAACATTAACGTCAGGGGCTCCGGAAGCTTTCTTT

j_gene: TRBJ2-1
d_gene: TRBD2
abundance: .
v_gene: TRBV10-3
CDR3aa: CAISSIAGGHNEQFF
CDR3nt: TGTGCCATCAGTTCCATAGCGGGAGGCCACAATGAGCAGTTCTTC